The 15 T cell receptor beta chains given below trace back to one sample, sequenced in a study of patients and donors after allogeneic stem cell transplantation. Via MiXCR, TCRdb re-called the RT-PCR reads, giving one row per CDR3 protein. The sample holds approximately 200,000 distinct CDR3 sequences, around two fifths seen once. Sequencing used blood, either unsorted or a sorted T cell fraction (not recorded which). Receptors originate from a human donor who was either an allogeneic HSCT recipient or a stem cell or donor lymphocyte infusion donor (not recorded which). It is not recorded whose cells these are; they may come from a transplant donor.

The chain joins TRBV7-6 to TRBJ2-2; a possible D gene is TRBD2 (6 bases). Germline lookup yields CDR1 SGHVS and CDR2 FNYEAQ. V lost 2 bases and J 6 bases, leaving 22 bases between the germline ends. The CDR3 length is 18 residues. The chain's CDR3 is CASSLYPGEVVDSGELFF. The CDR3 DNA reads as TGTGCCAGCAGCTTATATCCGGGAGAGGTTGTTGATTCCGGGGAGCTGTTTTTT.

Only a few counts were recorded for this clonotype. The chain joins TRBV5-8 to TRBJ1-6, with unresolved D. V shed 5 bases and J shed 0 bases, with 12 bases lying between them. CDR1 and CDR2 from the germline V gene are SGHTS and YDEGEE. CDR3 length equals 16 residues. CDR3 amino acids: CASSSTSSSYNSPLHF. The DNA of the CDR3 is TGTGCCAGCAGTTCGACCTCGAGCTCCTATAATTCACCCCTCCACTTT. Together with reference TRBV5-8 and TRBJ1-6, the CDR3 gives the full variable domain: EAGVTQSPTHLIKTRGQQATLRCSPISGHTSVYWYQQALGLGLQFLLWYDEGEERNRGNFPPRFSGRQFPNYSSELNVNALELEDSALYLCASSSTSSSYNSPLHFGNGTRLTVT.

This clonotype appeared a few times. V gene TRBV5-4 combines with J gene TRBJ1-1; D unclear. Germline loops: CDR1 SGHNT, CDR2 YYREEE (reference sequence). This CDR3 has 12 amino acids. Trimming cost V 0 bases and J 7 bases, with 7 bases left between them. The CDR3, as DNA: TGTGCCAGCAGCTTGGTAGGTGTTGAAGCTTTCTTT. Translated, it gives CASSLVGVEAFF. Supplemented by reference TRBV5-4 and TRBJ1-1, the full variable domain reads ETGVTQSPTHLIKTRGQQVTLRCSSQSGHNTVSWYQQALGQGPQFIFQYYREEENGRGNFPPRFSGLQFPNYSSELNVNALELDDSALYLCASSLVGVEAFFGQGTRLTVV.

The V and J genes are TRBV7-3 and TRBJ2-1; TRBD1 or TRBD2 may be the D gene (5 bases each). Germline CDR1 is SGHTA and CDR2 is FQGTGA. The CDR3 loop spans 15 amino acids. The V gene lost 4 bases and the J gene lost 7 bases, with 17 bases spanning the gap. This chain's CDR3 is CASSSSGTIVNEQFF. In DNA form, the CDR3 reads TGTGCCAGCAGCTCTTCCGGGACGATTGTGAATGAGCAGTTCTTC.

This clonotype was observed a handful of times. V gene TRBV29-1 combines with J gene TRBJ1-2; D is uncertain. Trimming stripped 0 bases from V and 2 bases from J, with 10 bases between. The V gene's germline CDR1 is SQVTM and CDR2 ANQGSEA. This CDR3 is 14 amino acids long. In DNA, the CDR3 is TGCAGCGTTGAAGACCGGGATGGGAACTATGGCTACACCTTC. Translated: CSVEDRDGNYGYTF.

The chain combines TRBV10-3 with TRBJ1-5, with D maybe TRBD1 (5 bases). From germline, CDR1 is ENHRY and CDR2 SYGVKD. The CDR3 spans 15 residues. Trimming stripped 8 bases from V and 1 base from J, with 15 bases between. CDR3 coding DNA: TGTGCCATCGCCCTCAGGGTAAGAAGCAATCAGCCCCAGCATTTT. The encoded protein is CAIALRVRSNQPQHF.

The rearrangement joins TRBV27 to TRBJ1-5, with D perhaps TRBD1 (5 bases). Germline V gene lookup returns CDR1 MNHEY and CDR2 SMNVEV (reference sequence). The length of the CDR3 is 14 residues. Deletions cut 5 bases from V and 7 bases from J, with 15 bases between. CDR3 DNA sequence: TGTGCCAGCAGTCTTACCGGGGCTTGGCAGCCCCAGCATTTT. Its translation: CASSLTGAWQPQHF.

A few counts support this clonotype. CDR3 nucleotide sequence: TGCGCCAGCAGCTCGGCGACAGCTTTTAACACTGAAGCTTTCTTT. Its protein product is CASSSATAFNTEAFF. The rearrangement links TRBV5-1 to TRBJ1-1; D may be TRBD1 (5 bases). V dropped 3 bases and J dropped 2 bases, with 14 bases sitting between them. The CDR3 covers 15 residues. The V gene's germline CDR1 is SGHRS and CDR2 YFSETQ.

The CDR3: CASSLMGTPGGEKLFF. CDR3 nucleotide sequence: TGTGCCAGCAGCTTAATGGGGACACCTGGGGGTGAAAAACTGTTTTTT. The chain links TRBV13 to TRBJ1-4, with D tentatively TRBD1 (6 bases). The CDR3 sequence is 16 residues long. Germline lookup yields CDR1 PRHDT and CDR2 FYEKMQ (reference sequence). V was cut by 2 bases and J by 7 bases, with 17 bases left in between.

The gene calls are TRBV19 and TRBJ2-7; TRBD1 matches at 11 bases. The germline V gene encodes CDR1 LNHDA and CDR2 SQIVND (reference sequence). V was pared by 0 bases and J by 2 bases, with 3 bases of the junction left unmatched. This CDR3 has 16 amino acids. CDR3 in DNA: TGTGCCAGTAGTATAGACCTGGGACAGGGGGCCTACGAGCAGTACTTC. It is translated as CASSIDLGQGAYEQYF.

In this sample, this clonotype turned up many times. The chain couples TRBV3-1 to TRBJ1-1, with D hard to call. The V and J ends lost 1 base and 1 base respectively, with 4 bases between them. Germline V gene sequence: CDR1 LGHDT, CDR2 YNNKEL (reference sequence). CDR3 size: 13 residues. CDR3 residues: CASSQGGNTEAFF. The CDR3 bases are TGTGCCAGCAGCCAAGGGGGGAACACTGAAGCTTTCTTT.

The gene calls are TRBV29-1 and TRBJ2-2; D remains ambiguous. Germline V lookup: CDR1 SQVTM, CDR2 ANQGSEA. V was shortened by 6 bases and J by 1 base, with 9 bases between the two germline ends. There are 13 residues in the CDR3. The CDR3 DNA sequence: TGCAGCGTGGCCGATTTGAACACCGGGGAGCTGTTTTTT. The encoded protein is CSVADLNTGELFF.

The rearrangement uses TRBV3-1 and TRBJ2-3, with D unresolved. The CDR3 has 16 residues. V was shortened by 4 bases and J by 2 bases, with 16 bases between the two germline ends. The germline V gene encodes CDR1 LGHDT and CDR2 YNNKEL (reference sequence). CDR3 sequence reads: CASSPGVGLNTDTQYF. The CDR3 DNA reads as TGTGCCAGCAGCCCTGGAGTGGGCTTGAACACAGATACGCAGTATTTT.

V gene TRBV20-1 combines with J gene TRBJ1-2; TRBD1 is a possible D gene (5 bases). Germline V gene lookup returns CDR1 DFQATT and CDR2 SNEGSKA (reference sequence). Trimming took off 0 bases at V and 5 bases at J, with 13 bases between the two ends. This CDR3 comprises 14 residues. The DNA of the CDR3 is TGCAGTGCTAGAGATGGTCGGGACCAGTATGGCTACACCTTC. It specifies CSARDGRDQYGYTF.

This chain connects TRBV5-6 to TRBJ2-7; weak D call: TRBD2 (5 bases). The CDR3 length is 14 residues. The germline CDR1 and CDR2 sequences are SGHDT and YYEEEE. V gave up 1 base and J gave up 0 bases, with 8 bases separating them. The CDR3 reads CASSLPADSYEQYF. The CDR3, as DNA: TGTGCCAGCAGCTTGCCAGCGGACTCCTACGAGCAGTACTTC.